These T cell receptor beta chains were read from a single sample in a study of T cell responses to AZD1222 COVID-19 vaccine. Produced via immunoSEQ multiplex PCR; TCRdb's table is partial and in-frame only. The table includes some 150,000 clones, about 88% detected once. Sequencing was performed on peripheral blood, taken on day 0 of AZD1222 vaccination. The receptors stem from an adult in good health. CDR3s include the opening cysteine and the closing phenylalanine or tryptophan. D genes are given only for firm matches. Size values are once, few and many counts, or a class for expanded clones, and some rows have none.

d_gene,v_gene,abundance,j_gene,CDR3aa,CDR3nt
NA,TRBV12-3/TRBV12-4,NA,TRBJ2-1,CASSLIRTNEQFF,TGTGCCAGCAGTTTAATACGTACCAATGAGCAGTTCTTC
TRBD1,TRBV5-6,few,TRBJ2-7,CASSTRTGTGVFEQYF,TGTGCCAGCAGCACACGGACCGGGACAGGGGTGTTCGAGCAGTACTTC
TRBD1,TRBV7-2,NA,TRBJ2-1,CASSFDRGDEQFF,TGTGCCAGCAGCTTTGACAGGGGGGATGAGCAGTTCTTC
NA,TRBV21-1,NA,TRBJ2-2,CASSKPPIGQFANTGELFF,TGTGCCAGCAGCAAACCCCCCATCGGGCAGTTCGCGAACACCGGGGAGCTGTTTTTT
NA,TRBV5-1,once,TRBJ2-7,CASSLVKYQVCEQYF,TGCGCCAGCAGCTTGGTAAAGTACCAGGTCTGCGAGCAGTACTTC
NA,TRBV19,few,TRBJ2-2,CARHSKVQPGELFF,TGTGCCAGGCACAGTAAGGTTCAGCCCGGGGAGCTGTTTTTT
NA,TRBV11-3,NA,TRBJ2-1,CASKHGRRIGNEQFF,TGTGCCAGCAAACATGGACGGAGAATTGGCAATGAGCAGTTCTTC
NA,TRBV2,NA,TRBJ2-5,CASTLIRETQYF,TGTGCCAGCACCCTTATTCGGGAGACCCAGTACTTC
NA,TRBV6-5,NA,TRBJ1-2,CASKDGGRSGYTF,TGTGCCAGCAAGGACGGGGGGCGGAGTGGCTACACCTTC
NA,TRBV28,NA,TRBJ1-2,CASNFGSSYGYTF,TGTGCCAGCAACTTTGGGTCCAGCTATGGCTACACCTTC
NA,TRBV2,once,TRBJ1-3,CASTSGGTGGNTIYF,TGTGCCAGCACCAGCGGGGGGACGGGAGGAAACACCATATATTTT
NA,TRBV6-2/TRBV6-3,NA,TRBJ1-5,CASSLVGFGQPQHF,TGTGCCAGCAGTTTAGTGGGTTTTGGTCAGCCCCAGCATTTT
TRBD2,TRBV3-1/TRBV3-2,NA,TRBJ2-1,CASSQDLTSGNEQFF,TGTGCCAGCAGCCAAGATTTGACTAGCGGCAATGAGCAGTTCTTC
NA,TRBV6-4,once,TRBJ2-3,CASSRDFTDTQYF,TGTGCCAGCAGCCGGGATTTCACAGATACGCAGTATTTT
NA,TRBV19,NA,TRBJ2-5,CASSAQGQETQYF,TGTGCCAGTAGTGCTCAGGGTCAAGAGACCCAGTACTTC
NA,TRBV19,NA,TRBJ1-6,CASSLSSYNSPLHF,TGTGCCAGTAGTTTAAGCTCCTATAATTCACCCCTCCACTTT
TRBD1,TRBV19,NA,TRBJ1-2,CASKERGRDYGYTF,TGTGCCAGTAAGGAGAGGGGGCGAGACTATGGCTACACCTTC
NA,TRBV9,NA,TRBJ1-2,CASSVGPSNGYTF,TGTGCCAGCAGCGTAGGACCCAGTAATGGCTACACCTTC
TRBD1,TRBV28,NA,TRBJ1-6,CASSSAGQGYNSPLHF,TGTGCCAGCAGTTCCGCGGGACAGGGCTATAATTCACCCCTCCACTTT